A single sample gave rise to the 28 T cell receptor beta chains below, sequenced in a study of T cell responses to AZD1222 COVID-19 vaccine. Some clones are missing from TCRdb's copy, which holds only in-frame ones; the method was immunoSEQ multiplex PCR. This table has around 120,000 clones, nearly 90% appearing once. Sequencing used peripheral blood, obtained 28 days after the second AZD1222 dose. The receptors were gathered from an adult who received the AZD1222 COVID-19 vaccine.

The sample holds one count of this clone. This chain links TRBV27 with TRBJ2-3, with D perhaps matching TRBD2 (6 bases). Germline lookup yields CDR1 MNHEY and CDR2 SMNVEV (reference sequence). The CDR3 has 14 residues. V was trimmed by 6 bases and J by 0 bases, leaving 10 bases between them. CDR3 sequence (DNA): TGTGCCAGCAGGTCGGGACTCAGCACAGATACGCAGTATTTT. This codes for CASRSGLSTDTQYF.

CDR3 bases: TGTGCCAGCAGCTCCCCTGCAGGAGTGAACACTGAAGCTTTCTTT. Translation gives CASSSPAGVNTEAFF. This chain uses TRBV7-2 with TRBJ1-1; D remains unclear. The CDR3 extends over 15 amino acids. The V end lost 4 bases, the J end lost 0 bases, and 12 bases lay between the germline ends. The germline V gene encodes CDR1 SGHTA and CDR2 FQGNSA.

This sequence joins TRBV30 and TRBJ1-4; D is ambiguous. V lost 3 bases and J 0 bases, leaving 11 bases between the germline ends. Germline V CDR1 and CDR2: GTSNPN, SVGIG (reference sequence). CDR3 size: 15 residues. CDR3 in amino acids: CAWRGKAATNEKLFF. CDR3 nucleotides: TGTGCCTGGAGGGGGAAGGCAGCAACTAATGAAAAACTGTTTTTT.

This rearrangement joins TRBV6-2 or TRBV6-3 to TRBJ1-5, with D unresolved. In germline, CDR1 is MNHEY, CDR2 SVGEGT. The CDR3 length is 14 residues. V gave up 2 bases and J gave up 6 bases, with 11 bases separating them. Written as DNA, the CDR3 is TGTGCCAGCAGTTACCAGGTTTACCGTCAGCCCCAGCATTTT. Its protein product is CASSYQVYRQPQHF.

The rearrangement uses TRBV15 and TRBJ1-4; D remains ambiguous. CDR3 size: 18 residues. Between the trimmed V and J ends, which lost 5 bases and 4 bases, there was a span of 23 bases. The germline CDR1 and CDR2 sequences are LNHNV and YYDKDF (reference sequence). The CDR3 sequence: CATSPSLGLGLSNEKLFF. The CDR3 DNA sequence: TGTGCCACCAGCCCGAGTCTGGGTTTGGGTTTGAGTAATGAAAAACTGTTTTTT.

This chain links TRBV2 with TRBJ1-6, with 9 positions matching TRBD1. J gave up 9 bases and V 5 bases, and 17 bases lay outside the gene matches. The CDR3 sequence is 18 residues long. Germline CDR1 reads SNHLY; CDR2 reads FYNNEI. CDR3 coding DNA: TGTGCCAGCAGTAAAGTCCCGGGACAGGGTCTTAGAAGTTCACCCCTCCACTTT. This codes for CASSKVPGQGLRSSPLHF.

This clone was observed a single time. The chain has TRBV7-2 and TRBJ2-7; 8 bases agree with TRBD2. Germline V gene data show CDR1 as SGHTA and CDR2 as FQGNSA. V lost 2 bases, J lost 5 bases, and 8 bases stayed unmatched. This CDR3 has 15 amino acids. DNA of the CDR3: TGTGCCAGCAGCTTAAGCGGGAGTTTAATGGACGAGCAGTACTTC. Translation gives CASSLSGSLMDEQYF.

The chain carries TRBV6-2 or TRBV6-3 and TRBJ2-2; D is possibly TRBD2 (5 bases). The CDR3 runs to 13 residues. V lost 5 bases and J lost 9, with 13 bases in between. Per germline, CDR1 MNHEY and CDR2 SVGEGT. CDR3 sequence (DNA): TGTGCCAGCAGTCTACTAGGGCGCCGGGAGCTGTTTTTT. It specifies CASSLLGRRELFF.

This clone was seen just once. The chain uses TRBV5-1 and TRBJ2-1; D gene ambiguous. V lost 3 bases to trimming and J lost 6 bases, with 13 bases between them. The CDR3 contains 14 residues. CDR1 is SGHRS and CDR2 is YFSETQ in the germline V gene. Here the CDR3 DNA reads TGCGCCAGCAGCTCCCCCTCGGGTGGCAATGAGCAGTTCTTC. Protein product: CASSSPSGGNEQFF. Full variable domain (missing parts from reference TRBV5-1 and TRBJ2-1): KAGVTQTPRYLIKTRGQQVTLSCSPISGHRSVSWYQQTPGQGLQFLFEYFSETQRNKGNFPGRFSGRQFSNSRSEMNVSTLELGDSALYLCASSSPSGGNEQFFGPGTRLTVL.

The rearrangement joins TRBV12-3 or TRBV12-4 to TRBJ2-1, with 11 bases lining up with TRBD2. The V and J ends lost 8 bases and 7 bases, in that order; junction bases with no gene match: 4. This CDR3 is built from 13 residues. This chain's CDR3 is CASSTSGRNEQFF. The DNA of the CDR3 is TGTGCCAGCTCAACTAGCGGGAGAAATGAGCAGTTCTTC.

V and J are TRBV7-9 and TRBJ2-1, with a tentative D call TRBD2 (6 bases). This CDR3 contains 16 residues. Trimming left V 5 bases short and J 5 bases short, with 19 bases between. CDR1 and CDR2 from the germline V gene are SEHNR and FQNEAQ (reference sequence). The chain's CDR3 is CASSQGFGLKNNEQFF. The DNA of the CDR3 is TGTGCCAGCAGCCAAGGATTCGGACTAAAAAACAATGAGCAGTTCTTC.

The V call is TRBV4-1, the J call TRBJ1-2, with a weak D call TRBD1 (6 bases). CDR3 length equals 14 residues. The V gene lost 4 bases and the J gene lost 2 bases, with 11 bases spanning the gap. Germline values: CDR1 MGHRA, CDR2 YSYEKL. CDR3 in amino acids: CASSPTQGNYGYTF. DNA of the CDR3: TGCGCCAGCAGCCCCACTCAGGGGAACTATGGCTACACCTTC.

This clone was counted once. V gene TRBV29-1 combines with J gene TRBJ2-1; TRBD1 might be the D (5 bases). The ends were cut back, 7 bases at V and 4 bases at J, with 17 bases in the middle. The CDR3 loop spans 14 amino acids. Germline values: CDR1 SQVTM, CDR2 ANQGSEA. The CDR3 bases are TGCAGCGCCCTAGGGCAGGGATTATACAATGAGCAGTTCTTC. This encodes CSALGQGLYNEQFF.

The chain links TRBV6-2 or TRBV6-3 to TRBJ2-7; 11 positions agree with TRBD2. Germline lookup yields CDR1 MNHEY and CDR2 SVGEGT. This CDR3 has 14 residues. J was trimmed by 7 bases and V by 6 bases; bases with no gene match: 8. CDR3 DNA: TGTGCCAGCAGCTTAGCGGGAGGGCCGTCTGAGCAGTACTTC. Protein sequence: CASSLAGGPSEQYF.

The chain joins TRBV28 to TRBJ1-6; TRBD1 might be the D (5 bases). V was cut by 10 bases and J by 5 bases, with 15 bases left in between. The CDR3 loop spans 14 amino acids. From germline, CDR1 is MDHEN and CDR2 SYDVKM. The CDR3 loop is CATTRPGNNSPLHF. CDR3 sequence (DNA): TGTGCCACTACGAGGCCAGGGAATAATTCACCCCTCCACTTT.

V and J are TRBV15 and TRBJ2-3; 12 bases agree with TRBD2. Germline V CDR1 and CDR2: LNHNV, YYDKDF (reference sequence). CDR3 length: 16 residues. Unmatched junction bases numbered 8, after V lost 4 bases and J lost 6 bases. The chain's CDR3 is CATSTSTSGSGDTQYF. As DNA, the CDR3 is TGTGCCACCAGCACCTCGACTAGCGGGAGTGGGGATACGCAGTATTTT. Supplemented by reference TRBV15 and TRBJ2-3, the full variable domain reads DAMVIQNPRYQVTQFGKPVTLSCSQTLNHNVMYWYQQKSSQAPKLLFHYYDKDFNNEADTPDNFQSRRPNTSFCFLDIRSPGLGDTAMYLCATSTSTSGSGDTQYFGPGTRLTVL.

This clone occurred a few times. The rearrangement uses TRBV7-3 and TRBJ2-1; no clear D gene. The CDR3 covers 13 residues. The germline V and J ends were trimmed by 6 bases and 3 bases, with 9 bases remaining between them. The germline CDR1 and CDR2 sequences are SGHTA and FQGTGA. CDR3 nucleotide sequence: TGTGCCAGCAGTCCGGACGGCTACAATGAGCAGTTCTTC. Its translation: CASSPDGYNEQFF.

V and J are TRBV2 and TRBJ2-4, with 7 bases identical to TRBD1. Per the germline V gene, CDR1 is SNHLY and CDR2 is FYNNEI. J was trimmed by 4 bases and V by 5 bases; bases with no gene match: 14. The CDR3 extends over 17 amino acids. The CDR3 DNA sequence: TGTGCCAGCAGTCGGATATCACAGGGGTTGGGGAAAAACATTCAGTACTTC. Its protein product is CASSRISQGLGKNIQYF.

J is TRBJ2-2 and V is TRBV5-8; the match to TRBD2 covers 8 bases. Trimming removed 0 bases from V and 1 base from J; junction bases left unmatched: 2. The V gene's germline CDR1 is SGHTS and CDR2 YDEGEE. The CDR3 runs 16 residues. The CDR3 DNA reads as TGTGCCAGCAGCTTGGGACTAGCGCTGAACACCGGGGAGCTGTTTTTT. This gives the protein CASSLGLALNTGELFF.

The V gene is TRBV2, the J gene TRBJ1-5; no reliable D call. The CDR3 spans 13 residues. Trimming shortened V by 7 bases and J by 1 base, and 8 bases separated the two germline ends. In germline, CDR1 is SNHLY, CDR2 FYNNEI. CDR3 nucleotide sequence: TGTGCCAGCAAAGCAGACAGCAATCAGCCCCAGCATTTT. Protein: CASKADSNQPQHF.

This clone was seen only a few times. The chain recombines TRBV19 with TRBJ1-1, with D hard to call. CDR3 size: 16 residues. The germline V gene encodes CDR1 LNHDA and CDR2 SQIVND (reference sequence). The germline V and J ends were trimmed by 5 bases and 1 base, with 17 bases remaining between them. The CDR3 region has the DNA TGTGCCAGTAGTTTCCAGGCAGCCATTCCGAACACTGAAGCTTTCTTT. Protein product: CASSFQAAIPNTEAFF.

The chain joins TRBV30 to TRBJ2-5; no reliable D call. The CDR3 is made up of 14 amino acids. In germline, CDR1 is GTSNPN, CDR2 SVGIG (reference sequence). V lost 4 bases and J lost 5, with 17 bases in between. CDR3 nucleotide sequence: TGTGCCTGGAACCCTTGGGGTATGCGGGAGACCCAGTACTTC. It translates to CAWNPWGMRETQYF.

The chain uses TRBV21-1 and TRBJ1-5; the table assigns TRBD1, which was not confirmed against the DNA. TRBV21-1 is deemed a pseudogene. This CDR3 has 15 amino acids. CDR3 in amino acids: CASSKGTDFDQPQHF. The CDR3 nucleotides read TGTGCCAGCAGCAAAGGGACAGACTTTGATCAGCCCCAGCATTTT.

The V call is TRBV30, the J call TRBJ2-5, with D maybe TRBD2 (6 bases). The CDR3 extends over 17 amino acids. Trimming shortened V by 0 bases and J by 7 bases, and 24 bases separated the two germline ends. Germline V gene data show CDR1 as GTSNPN and CDR2 as SVGIG (reference sequence). The DNA of the CDR3 is TGTGCCTGGAGTGTACTTTGGGGGGTAGAGGGACGGGTGACCCAGTACTTC. It specifies CAWSVLWGVEGRVTQYF.

The CDR3 here is CATSNRDTVNEKLFF. The CDR3 DNA follows: TGTGCCACCAGCAACCGGGACACGGTTAATGAAAAACTGTTTTTT. This chain uses TRBV15 with TRBJ1-4, with D possibly matching TRBD1 (6 bases). CDR1 LNHNV and CDR2 YYDKDF come from the germline V gene (reference sequence). CDR3 length: 15 residues. V lost 4 bases and J 4 bases, leaving 13 bases between the germline ends.

CDR3 DNA: TGTGCCAGCAGCCCCCGGAGCGGGAGATTCGGCGAGCAGTTCTTC. Translating gives CASSPRSGRFGEQFF. V usage is TRBV7-9 and J usage is TRBJ2-1; TRBD2 matches 8 bases. The CDR3 contains 15 residues. Per germline, CDR1 SEHNR and CDR2 FQNEAQ (reference sequence). The J segment lost 10 bases and the V segment lost 5 bases, leaving 13 bases of the junction unmatched.

This clone was seen a handful of times. This chain joins TRBV6-5 and TRBJ2-2, with TRBD2 matching over 7 bases. The V gene end was trimmed by 6 bases and the J gene end by 1 base; junction bases not matched to a gene: 2. The CDR3 extends over 14 amino acids. Germline values: CDR1 MNHEY, CDR2 SVGAGI. CDR3 nucleotide sequence: TGTGCCAGCAGAAGCGGGGTGAACACCGGGGAGCTGTTTTTT. Its translation: CASRSGVNTGELFF.

The sample holds many counts of this clone. This chain joins TRBV9 and TRBJ2-3; D may be TRBD2 (7 bases). The germline V gene has CDR1 SGDLS and CDR2 YYNGEE. The CDR3 has 15 amino acids. V lost 5 bases and J 6 bases, leaving 19 bases between the germline ends. CDR3 nucleotides: TGTGCCAGCAGTGCCACAGGGACTAATACTGATACGCAGTATTTT. This sequence encodes CASSATGTNTDTQYF.